This T cell receptor (beta chain) was captured in a study of response to subunit inactivated influenza vaccine. Study observations and caveats: The authors proposed limited new T cell recruitment per seasonal influenza vaccination.

The J segment lost 1 base and the V segment lost 6 bases, leaving 5 bases of the junction unmatched. Germline CDR1 and CDR2: KGHDR and SFDVKD. CDR3 size: 15 residues. TCRdb recomputed calls from the RT-PCR reads with MiXCR, one row per CDR3 protein. The sample yields 450,000 to 550,000 distinct CDR3 sequences, about 25% seen once. As for this clonotype: Its target is unknown.

Specimen: CD4+ T cells sorted from PBMCs, collected less than 6 days after vaccination. This TCR was sampled from a man aged 45-60 years who received an inactivated influenza vaccine. The V call is TRBV24-1, the J call TRBJ2-3, with 8 bases that match TRBD2. DNA for the CDR3: TGTGCCACCAGTCTCGGGGGGGGCGGCACAGATACGCAGTATTTT. This translates into CATSLGGGGTDTQYF.